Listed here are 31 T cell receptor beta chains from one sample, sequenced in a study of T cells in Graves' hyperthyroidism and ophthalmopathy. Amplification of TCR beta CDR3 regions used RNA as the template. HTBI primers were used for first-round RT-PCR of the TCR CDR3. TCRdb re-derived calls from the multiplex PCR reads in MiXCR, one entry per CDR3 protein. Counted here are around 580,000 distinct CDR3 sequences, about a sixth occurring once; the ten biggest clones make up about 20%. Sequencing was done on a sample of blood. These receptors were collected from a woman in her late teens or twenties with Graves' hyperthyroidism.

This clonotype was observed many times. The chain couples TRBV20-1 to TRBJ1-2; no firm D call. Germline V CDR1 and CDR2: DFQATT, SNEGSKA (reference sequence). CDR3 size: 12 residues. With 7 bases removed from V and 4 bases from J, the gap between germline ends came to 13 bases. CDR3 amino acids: CSGLDGFYGYTF. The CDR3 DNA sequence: TGCAGTGGCCTGGACGGATTCTATGGCTACACCTTC.

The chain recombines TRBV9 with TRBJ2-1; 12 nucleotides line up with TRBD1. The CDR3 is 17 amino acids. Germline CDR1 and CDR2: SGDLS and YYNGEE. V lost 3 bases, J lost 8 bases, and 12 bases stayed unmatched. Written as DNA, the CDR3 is TGTGCCAGCAGCGACGCTTGGGACAGGGGGCGTCGGGATGAGCAGTTCTTC. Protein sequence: CASSDAWDRGRRDEQFF.

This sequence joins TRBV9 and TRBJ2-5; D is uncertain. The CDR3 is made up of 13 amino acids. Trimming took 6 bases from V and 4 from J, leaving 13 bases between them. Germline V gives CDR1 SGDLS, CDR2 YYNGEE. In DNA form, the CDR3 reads TGTGCCAGCAATAGGATCACCGGAGAGACCCAGTACTTC. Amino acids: CASNRITGETQYF. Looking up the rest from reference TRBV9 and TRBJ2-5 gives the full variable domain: DSGVTQTPKHLITATGQRVTLRCSPRSGDLSVYWYQQSLDQGLQFLIQYYNGEERAKGNILERFSAQQFPDLHSELNLSSLELGDSALYFCASNRITGETQYFGPGTRLLVL.

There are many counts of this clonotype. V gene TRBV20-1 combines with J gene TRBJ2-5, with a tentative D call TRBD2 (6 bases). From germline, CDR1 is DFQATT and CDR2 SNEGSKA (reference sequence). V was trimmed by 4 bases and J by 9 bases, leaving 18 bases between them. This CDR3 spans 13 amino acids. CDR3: CSATGLPLGAQYF. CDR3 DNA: TGCAGTGCTACGGGACTGCCTTTGGGGGCCCAGTACTTC.

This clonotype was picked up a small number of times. The CDR3 protein is CASSLRLAGGLAYNEQFF. The CDR3 DNA sequence: TGTGCCAGCAGCCTCAGACTAGCGGGAGGGCTGGCGTACAATGAGCAGTTCTTC. The chain recombines TRBV3-1 with TRBJ2-1; 14 bases match TRBD2. The germline V gene encodes CDR1 LGHDT and CDR2 YNNKEL (reference sequence). Trimming at V came to 4 bases and at J to 4 bases, leaving 9 bases not matched to a gene. The CDR3 has 18 residues.

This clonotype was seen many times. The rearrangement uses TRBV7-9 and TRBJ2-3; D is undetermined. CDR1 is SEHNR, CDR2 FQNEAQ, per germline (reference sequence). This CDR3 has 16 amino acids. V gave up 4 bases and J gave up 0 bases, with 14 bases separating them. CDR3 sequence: CASSSRLETSTDTQYF. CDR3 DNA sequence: TGTGCCAGCAGCTCCCGACTTGAGACCAGCACAGATACGCAGTATTTT. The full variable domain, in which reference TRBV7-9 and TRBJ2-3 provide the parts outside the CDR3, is DTGVSQNPRHKITKRGQNVTFRCDPISEHNRLYWYRQTLGQGPEFLTYFQNEAQLEKSRLLSDRFSAERPKGSFSTLEIQRTEQGDSAMYLCASSSRLETSTDTQYFGPGTRLTVL.

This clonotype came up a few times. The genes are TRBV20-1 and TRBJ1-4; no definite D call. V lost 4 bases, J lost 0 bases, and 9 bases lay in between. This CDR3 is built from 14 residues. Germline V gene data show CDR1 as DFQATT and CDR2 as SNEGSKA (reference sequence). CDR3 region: CSATQTATNEKLFF. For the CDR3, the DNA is TGCAGTGCTACCCAGACTGCAACTAATGAAAAACTGTTTTTT.

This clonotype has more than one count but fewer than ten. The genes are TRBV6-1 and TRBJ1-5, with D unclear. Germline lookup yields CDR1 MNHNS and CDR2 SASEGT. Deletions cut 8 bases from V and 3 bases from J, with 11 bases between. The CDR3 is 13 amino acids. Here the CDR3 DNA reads TGTGCCAGCTCTATTCGGGACAATCAGCCCCAGCATTTT. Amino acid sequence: CASSIRDNQPQHF.

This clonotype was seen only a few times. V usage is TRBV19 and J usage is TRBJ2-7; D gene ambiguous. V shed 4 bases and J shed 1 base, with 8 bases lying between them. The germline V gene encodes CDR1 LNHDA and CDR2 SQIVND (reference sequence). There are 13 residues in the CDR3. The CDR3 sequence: CASSKADSYEQYF. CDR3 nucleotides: TGTGCCAGTAGTAAGGCAGATTCCTACGAGCAGTACTTC. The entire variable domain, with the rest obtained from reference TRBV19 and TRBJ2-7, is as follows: DGGITQSPKYLFRKEGQNVTLSCEQNLNHDAMYWYRQDPGQGLRLIYYSQIVNDFQKGDIAEGYSVSREKKESFPLTVTSAQKNPTAFYLCASSKADSYEQYFGPGTRLTVT.

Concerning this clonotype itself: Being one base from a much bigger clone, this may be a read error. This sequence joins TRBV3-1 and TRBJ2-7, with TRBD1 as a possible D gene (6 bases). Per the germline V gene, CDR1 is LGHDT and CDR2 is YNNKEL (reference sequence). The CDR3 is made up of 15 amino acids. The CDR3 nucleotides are TGTGCCAGCAGCCAGGCTCCGGGACACACCTACGAGCAGTGCTTC. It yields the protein CASSQAPGHTYEQCF.

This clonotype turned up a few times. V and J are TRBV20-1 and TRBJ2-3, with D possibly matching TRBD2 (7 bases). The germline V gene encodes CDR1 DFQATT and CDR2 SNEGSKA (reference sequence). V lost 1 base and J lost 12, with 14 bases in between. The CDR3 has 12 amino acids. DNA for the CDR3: TGCAGTGCTAGAGGGGGGGGCCATTCACAGTATTTT. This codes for CSARGGGHSQYF.

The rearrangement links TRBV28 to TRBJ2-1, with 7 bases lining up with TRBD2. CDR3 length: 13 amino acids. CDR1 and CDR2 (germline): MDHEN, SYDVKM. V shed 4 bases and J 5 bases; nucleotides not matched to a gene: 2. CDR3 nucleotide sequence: TGTGCCAGCAGTTACGGGAGGAACAATGAGCAGTTCTTC. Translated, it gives CASSYGRNNEQFF.

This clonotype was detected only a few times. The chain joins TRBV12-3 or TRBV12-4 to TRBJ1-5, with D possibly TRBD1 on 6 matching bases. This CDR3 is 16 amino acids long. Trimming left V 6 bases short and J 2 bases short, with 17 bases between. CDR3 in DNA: TGTGCCAGCAGCCGATATTTGTCAGGGGGCAATCAGCCCCAGCATTTT. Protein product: CASSRYLSGGNQPQHF.

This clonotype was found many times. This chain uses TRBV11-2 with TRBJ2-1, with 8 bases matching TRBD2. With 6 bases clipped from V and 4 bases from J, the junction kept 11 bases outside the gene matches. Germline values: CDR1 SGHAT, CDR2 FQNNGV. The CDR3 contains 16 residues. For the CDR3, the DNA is TGTGCCAGCAGTTTAAAACTAGCGGCTTTGTACAATGAGCAGTTCTTC. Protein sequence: CASSLKLAALYNEQFF.

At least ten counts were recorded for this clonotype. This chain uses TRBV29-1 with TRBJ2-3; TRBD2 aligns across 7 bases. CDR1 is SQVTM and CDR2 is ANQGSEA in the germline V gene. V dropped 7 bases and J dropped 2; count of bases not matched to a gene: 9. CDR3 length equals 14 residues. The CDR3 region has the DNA TGCAGCGGAAGCGGGGTACTACTCACAGATACGCAGTATTTT. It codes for CSGSGVLLTDTQYF.

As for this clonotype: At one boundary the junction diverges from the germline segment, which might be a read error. The CDR3 coding sequence is TGTGCCACCAGCAGGGGCCCCGGGACATTTGGCAATGAGCGGTTCTTC. Protein sequence: CATSRGPGTFGNERFF. This chain connects TRBV15 to TRBJ2-1, with D tentatively TRBD1 (6 bases). CDR1 and CDR2 from the germline V gene are LNHNV and YYDKDF (reference sequence). CDR3 size: 16 residues.

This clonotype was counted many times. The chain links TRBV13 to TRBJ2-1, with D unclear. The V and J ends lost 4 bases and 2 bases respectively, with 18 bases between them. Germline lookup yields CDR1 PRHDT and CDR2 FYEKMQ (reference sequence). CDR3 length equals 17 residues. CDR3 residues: CASSSAYRAFPYNEQFF. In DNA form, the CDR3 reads TGTGCCAGCAGCTCAGCCTACCGGGCCTTCCCCTACAATGAGCAGTTCTTC. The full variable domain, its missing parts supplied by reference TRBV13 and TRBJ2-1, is AAGVIQSPRHLIKEKRETATLKCYPIPRHDTVYWYQQGPGQDPQFLISFYEKMQSDKGSIPDRFSAQQFSDYHSELNMSSLELGDSALYFCASSSAYRAFPYNEQFFGPGTRLTVL.

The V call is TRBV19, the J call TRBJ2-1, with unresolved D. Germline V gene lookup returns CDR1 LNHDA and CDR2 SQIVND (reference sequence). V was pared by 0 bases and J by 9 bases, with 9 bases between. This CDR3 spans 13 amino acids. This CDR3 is CASSIDSGREQFF. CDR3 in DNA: TGTGCCAGTAGTATAGATTCAGGTCGTGAGCAGTTCTTC. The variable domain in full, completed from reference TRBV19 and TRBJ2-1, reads DGGITQSPKYLFRKEGQNVTLSCEQNLNHDAMYWYRQDPGQGLRLIYYSQIVNDFQKGDIAEGYSVSREKKESFPLTVTSAQKNPTAFYLCASSIDSGREQFFGPGTRLTVL.

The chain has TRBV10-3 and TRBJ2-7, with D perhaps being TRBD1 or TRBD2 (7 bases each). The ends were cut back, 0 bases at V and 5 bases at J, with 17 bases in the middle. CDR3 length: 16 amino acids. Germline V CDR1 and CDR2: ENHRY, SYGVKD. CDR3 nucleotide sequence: TGTGCCATCAGTGAGTCGAGGGCAGGGGGGGGCGACGAGCAGTACTTC. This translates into CAISESRAGGGDEQYF.

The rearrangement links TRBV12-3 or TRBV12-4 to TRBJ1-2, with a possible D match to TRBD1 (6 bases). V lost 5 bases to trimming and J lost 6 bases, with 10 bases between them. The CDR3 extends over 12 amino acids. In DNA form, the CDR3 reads TGTGCCAGCAGTAAGCCAGGGGATGGCTACACCTTC. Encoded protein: CASSKPGDGYTF.

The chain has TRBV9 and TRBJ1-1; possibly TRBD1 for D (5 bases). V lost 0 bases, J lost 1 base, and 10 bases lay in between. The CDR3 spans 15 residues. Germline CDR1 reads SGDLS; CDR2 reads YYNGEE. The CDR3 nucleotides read TGTGCCAGCAGCGTAGGGAATACAGGGAACACTGAAGCTTTCTTT. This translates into CASSVGNTGNTEAFF.

For the CDR3, the DNA is TGTGCCAGCACCATCCCCGGGACAGGGAGCTACGAGCAGTACTTC. This gives the protein CASTIPGTGSYEQYF. The chain has TRBV7-2 and TRBJ2-7, with 9 bases identical to TRBD1. This CDR3 is built from 15 residues. CDR1 and CDR2 (germline): SGHTA, FQGNSA. J gave up 3 bases and V 7 bases, and 10 bases lay outside the gene matches.

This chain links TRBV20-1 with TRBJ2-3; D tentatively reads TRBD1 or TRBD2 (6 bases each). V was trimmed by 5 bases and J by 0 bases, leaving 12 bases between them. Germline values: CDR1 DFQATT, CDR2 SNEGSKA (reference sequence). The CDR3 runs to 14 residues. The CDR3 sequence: CSAPRGPSTDTQYF. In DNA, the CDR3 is TGCAGTGCTCCTCGGGGGCCCAGCACAGATACGCAGTATTTT.

CDR3 amino acids: CASSPFLTRTNTGELFF. CDR3 DNA: TGTGCCAGCAGCCCCTTCCTGACAAGAACGAACACCGGGGAGCTGTTTTTT. J is TRBJ2-2 and V is TRBV3-1; D unresolved. The CDR3 loop spans 17 amino acids. Germline CDR1 LGHDT, CDR2 YNNKEL (reference sequence). Trimming shortened V by 4 bases and J by 0 bases, and 15 bases separated the two germline ends.

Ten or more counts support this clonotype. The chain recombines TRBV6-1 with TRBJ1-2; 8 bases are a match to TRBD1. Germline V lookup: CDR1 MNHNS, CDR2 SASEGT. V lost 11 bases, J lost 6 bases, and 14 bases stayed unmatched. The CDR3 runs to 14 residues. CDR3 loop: CARSDRVIVHGYTF. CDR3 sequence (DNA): TGTGCCCGATCGGACAGGGTAATTGTCCATGGCTACACCTTC.

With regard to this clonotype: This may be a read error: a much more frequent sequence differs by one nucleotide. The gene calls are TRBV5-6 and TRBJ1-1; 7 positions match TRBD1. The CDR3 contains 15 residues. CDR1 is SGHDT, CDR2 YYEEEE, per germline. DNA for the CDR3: TGTGCCAGCAGTTTAGGACCCCAGGGGGTCACTGAAGGTTTCTTT. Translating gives CASSLGPQGVTEGFF.

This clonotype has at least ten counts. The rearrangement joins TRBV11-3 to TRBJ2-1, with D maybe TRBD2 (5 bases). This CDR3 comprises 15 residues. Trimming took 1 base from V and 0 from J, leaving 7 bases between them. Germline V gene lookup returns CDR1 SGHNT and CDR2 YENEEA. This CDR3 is CASSLGRGSYNEQFF. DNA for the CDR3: TGTGCCAGCAGCTTAGGTCGGGGCTCCTACAATGAGCAGTTCTTC. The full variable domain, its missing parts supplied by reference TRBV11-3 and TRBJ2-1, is EAGVVQSPRYKIIEKKQPVAFWCNPISGHNTLYWYLQNLGQGPELLIRYENEEAVDDSQLPKDRFSAERLKGVDSTLKIQPAELGDSAVYLCASSLGRGSYNEQFFGPGTRLTVL.

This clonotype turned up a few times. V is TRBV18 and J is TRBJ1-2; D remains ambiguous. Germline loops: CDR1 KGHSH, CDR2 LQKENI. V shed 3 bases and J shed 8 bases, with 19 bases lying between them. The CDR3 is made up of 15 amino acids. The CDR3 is CASSPASHHSQGYTF. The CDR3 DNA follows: TGTGCCAGCTCACCCGCCTCGCATCACAGCCAGGGCTACACCTTC.

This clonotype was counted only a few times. The DNA for the CDR3 is TGTGCCTGGAGTGTACGCTACAGGGCACCCTACGAGCAGTACTTC. Protein product: CAWSVRYRAPYEQYF. The rearrangement joins TRBV30 to TRBJ2-7, with a weak D call TRBD1 (6 bases). Trimming removed 0 bases from V and 2 bases from J, with 14 bases in between. This CDR3 has 15 residues. CDR1 is GTSNPN, CDR2 SVGIG, per germline (reference sequence).

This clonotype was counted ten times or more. The CDR3 loop is CASSNRGQTTGETQYF. In DNA form, the CDR3 reads TGTGCCAGCAGTAACCGGGGCCAGACAACCGGGGAGACCCAGTACTTC. The chain combines TRBV6-2 or TRBV6-3 with TRBJ2-5, with D perhaps TRBD1 or TRBD2 (5 bases each). V shed 5 bases and J shed 5 bases, with 21 bases lying between them. This CDR3 region has 16 residues. The germline V gene has CDR1 MNHEY and CDR2 SVGEGT.

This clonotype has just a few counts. CDR3 nucleotides: TGTGCCAGCAGCTCTCGACAGGGATTATGGACTGAAGCTTTCTTT. It specifies CASSSRQGLWTEAFF. The V gene is TRBV7-2, the J gene TRBJ1-1; TRBD1 agrees at 7 bases. The trim removed 4 bases at V and 5 bases at J, leaving 10 bases unmatched. Germline V gives CDR1 SGHTA, CDR2 FQGNSA. The CDR3 spans 15 residues.